Detailed here is one T cell receptor beta chain. Original processing methods: Researchers report that nucleated cell counts were estimated from reference gene primer amplification. The repertoire was sequenced with immunoSEQ multiplex PCR; TCRdb's copy has only in-frame clones and lacks some. The V and J calls and clone size were taken over from that table, and D and trimming were inferred from the DNA. This repertoire shows some 330,000 clones, around 83% found once; its top ten account for around 5%. This sample stems from a study of blood T cell repertoires in COVID-19. Across the whole study: The United States, Italy and Spain supplied acute and convalescent COVID-19 samples.

V was clipped by 5 bases and J by 4 bases, with 17 bases between them. This CDR3 contains 15 residues. The V gene's germline CDR1 is SGHVS and CDR2 FQNEAQ. The sequenced material came from PBMCs or T cells enriched from blood (not recorded which). The receptor's source is a woman aged 45 to 65 who had recovered from COVID-19. V usage is TRBV7-8 and J usage is TRBJ1-2; D is uncertain. The CDR3 nucleotides read TGTGCCAGCAGCCCAATGCGGGTTTCTGGCTATGGCTACACCTTC. It translates to CASSPMRVSGYGYTF.